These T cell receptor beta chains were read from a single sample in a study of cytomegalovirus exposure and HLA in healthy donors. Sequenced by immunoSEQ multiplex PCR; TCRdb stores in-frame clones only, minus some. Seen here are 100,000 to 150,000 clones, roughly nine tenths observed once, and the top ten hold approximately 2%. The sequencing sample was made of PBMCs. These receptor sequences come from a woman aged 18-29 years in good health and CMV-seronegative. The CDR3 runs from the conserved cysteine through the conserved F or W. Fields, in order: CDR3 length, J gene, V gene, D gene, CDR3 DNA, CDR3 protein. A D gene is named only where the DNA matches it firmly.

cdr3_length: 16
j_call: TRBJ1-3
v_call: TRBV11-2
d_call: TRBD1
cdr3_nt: TGTGCCAGCAGCGTGACAGGGGGAATCTCTGGAAACACCATATATTTT
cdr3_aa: CASSVTGGISGNTIYF

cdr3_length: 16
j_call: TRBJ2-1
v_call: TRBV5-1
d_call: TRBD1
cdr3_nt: TGCGCCAGCAGCTTACAGGGGGCGAGCTCCTACAATGAGCAGTTCTTC
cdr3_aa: CASSLQGASSYNEQFF

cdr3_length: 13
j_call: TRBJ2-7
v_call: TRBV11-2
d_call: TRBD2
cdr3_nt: TGTGCCAGCAGCCCAGGGACTAGCGGGGAGCAGTACTTC
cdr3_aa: CASSPGTSGEQYF

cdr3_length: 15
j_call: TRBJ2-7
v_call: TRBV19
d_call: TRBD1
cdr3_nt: TGTGCCAGTAGTACCGCCCTGACAGGGGCCTACGAGCAGTACTTC
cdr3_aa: CASSTALTGAYEQYF

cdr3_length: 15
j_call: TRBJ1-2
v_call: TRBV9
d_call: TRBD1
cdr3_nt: TGTGCCAGCAGATCCTTTATAACAGGGGGCTATGGCTACACCTTC
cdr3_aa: CASRSFITGGYGYTF

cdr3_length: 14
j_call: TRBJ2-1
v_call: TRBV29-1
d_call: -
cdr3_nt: TGCAGCGCCTCTCAGGGGACCTCCTACAATGAGCAGTTCTTC
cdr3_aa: CSASQGTSYNEQFF

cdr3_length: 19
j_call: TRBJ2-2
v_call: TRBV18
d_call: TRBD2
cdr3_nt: TGTGCCAGCTCACGTCCGGGACTAGCGGGAGTCATGGGCACCGGGGAGCTGTTTTTT
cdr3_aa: CASSRPGLAGVMGTGELFF

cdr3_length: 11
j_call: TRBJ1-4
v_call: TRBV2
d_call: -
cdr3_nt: TGTGCCAGCCGGGTCCGGGAAAAACTGTTTTTT
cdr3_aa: CASRVREKLFF

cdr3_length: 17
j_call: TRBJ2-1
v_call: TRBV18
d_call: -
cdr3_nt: TGTGCCAGCTCACCACGGGGGAAGGGAGGATTTTACAATGAGCAGTTCTTC
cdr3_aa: CASSPRGKGGFYNEQFF

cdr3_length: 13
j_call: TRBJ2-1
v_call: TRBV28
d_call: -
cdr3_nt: TGTGCCAGCAGGCCCGCCGGTGGCAATGAGCAGTTCTTC
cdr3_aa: CASRPAGGNEQFF

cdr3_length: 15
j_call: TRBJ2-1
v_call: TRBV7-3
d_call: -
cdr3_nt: TGTGCCAGCAGCTTGGGGCCTCCCCGGTACAATGAGCAGTTCTTC
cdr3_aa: CASSLGPPRYNEQFF

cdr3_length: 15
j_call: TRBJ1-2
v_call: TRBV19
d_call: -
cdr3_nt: TGTGCCAGTAGTATAGTATCAGGGTCAGGCTATGGCTACACCTTC
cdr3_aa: CASSIVSGSGYGYTF

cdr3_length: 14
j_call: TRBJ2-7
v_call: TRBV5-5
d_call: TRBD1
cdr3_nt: TGTGCCAGCAGCACCGGGACAGAAGCCTACGAGCAGTACTTC
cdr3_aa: CASSTGTEAYEQYF

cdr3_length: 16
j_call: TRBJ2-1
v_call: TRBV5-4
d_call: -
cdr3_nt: TGTGCCAGCAGCCCCCCCGAGGGCAGCTCCTACAATGAGCAGTTCTTC
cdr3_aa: CASSPPEGSSYNEQFF

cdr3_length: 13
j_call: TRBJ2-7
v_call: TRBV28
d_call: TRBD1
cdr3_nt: TGTGCCAGCGCCCCGACAGGGCCCTACGAGCAGTACTTC
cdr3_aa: CASAPTGPYEQYF

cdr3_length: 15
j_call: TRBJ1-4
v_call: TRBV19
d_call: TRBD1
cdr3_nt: TGTGCCAGTAGTTTTAACAGGGGTCGGAGTGAAAAACTGTTTTTT
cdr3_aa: CASSFNRGRSEKLFF

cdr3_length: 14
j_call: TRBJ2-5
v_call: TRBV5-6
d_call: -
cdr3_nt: TGTGCCAGCAGCTTGTGGGGGGGGCTAGAGACCCAGTACTTC
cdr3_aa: CASSLWGGLETQYF

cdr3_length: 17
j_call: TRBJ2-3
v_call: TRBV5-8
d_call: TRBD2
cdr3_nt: TGTGCCAGCAGCCCGACTAGCGGGGGGATAAACACAGATACGCAGTATTTT
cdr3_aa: CASSPTSGGINTDTQYF

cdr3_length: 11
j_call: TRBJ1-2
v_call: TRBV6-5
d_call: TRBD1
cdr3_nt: TGTGCCAGCGGTATACAGGGGGCAGAGACCTTC
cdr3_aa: CASGIQGAETF

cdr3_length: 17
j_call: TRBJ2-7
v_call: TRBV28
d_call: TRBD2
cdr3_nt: TGTGCCAGCAGCCCGGGACTAGCGGGCTTCGATTCCTACGAGCAGTACTTC
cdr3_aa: CASSPGLAGFDSYEQYF

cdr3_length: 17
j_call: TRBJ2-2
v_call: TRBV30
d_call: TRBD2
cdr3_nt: TGTGCCTGGAGCCAAACCGGACTAGCGGAGAACACCGGGGAGCTGTTTTTT
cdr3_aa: CAWSQTGLAENTGELFF

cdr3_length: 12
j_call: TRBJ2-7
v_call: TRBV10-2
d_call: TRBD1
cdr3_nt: TGCGCCAGCAGTCCCACAGGGGGCGAGCAGTACTTC
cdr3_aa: CASSPTGGEQYF